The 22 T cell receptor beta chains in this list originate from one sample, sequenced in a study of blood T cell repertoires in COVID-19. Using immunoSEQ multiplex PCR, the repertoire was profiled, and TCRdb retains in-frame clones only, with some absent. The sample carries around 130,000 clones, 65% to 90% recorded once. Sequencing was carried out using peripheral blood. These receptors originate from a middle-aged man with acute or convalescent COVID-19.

The CDR3 is CASSLRSHGGTEAFF. CDR3 DNA: TGTGCCAGCAGCTTACGCAGCCACGGGGGCACTGAAGCTTTCTTT. The chain recombines TRBV7-9 with TRBJ1-1, with D perhaps TRBD1 (5 bases). V lost 2 bases and J lost 4, with 14 bases in between. The germline V gene has CDR1 SEHNR and CDR2 FQNEAQ (reference sequence). CDR3 length: 15 amino acids.

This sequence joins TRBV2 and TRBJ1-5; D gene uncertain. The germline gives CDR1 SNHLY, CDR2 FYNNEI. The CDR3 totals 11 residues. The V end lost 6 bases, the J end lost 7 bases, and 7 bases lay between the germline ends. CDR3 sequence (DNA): TGTGCCAGCAGCTATAACCAGCCCCAGCATTTT. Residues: CASSYNQPQHF.

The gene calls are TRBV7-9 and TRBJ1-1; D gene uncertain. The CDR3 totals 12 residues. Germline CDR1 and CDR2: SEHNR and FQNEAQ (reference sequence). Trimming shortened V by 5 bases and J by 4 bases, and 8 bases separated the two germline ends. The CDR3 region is CASSPIGTEAFF. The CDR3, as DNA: TGTGCCAGCAGCCCCATCGGCACTGAAGCTTTCTTT.

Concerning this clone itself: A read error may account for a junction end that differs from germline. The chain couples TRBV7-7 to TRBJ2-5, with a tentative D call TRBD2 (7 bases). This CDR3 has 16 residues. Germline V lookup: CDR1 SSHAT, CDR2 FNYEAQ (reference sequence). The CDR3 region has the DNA TGTGCTAGCAGCTTGGGGGGGCGGGGGTCCATAGAGACCCAGTACTTC. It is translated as CASSLGGRGSIETQYF.

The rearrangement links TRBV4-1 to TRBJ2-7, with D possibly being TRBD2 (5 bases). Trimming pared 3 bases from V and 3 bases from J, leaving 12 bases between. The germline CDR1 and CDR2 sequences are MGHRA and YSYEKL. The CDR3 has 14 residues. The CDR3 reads CASSHPGGLYEQYF. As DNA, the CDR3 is TGCGCCAGCAGCCACCCCGGCGGGCTCTACGAGCAGTACTTC.

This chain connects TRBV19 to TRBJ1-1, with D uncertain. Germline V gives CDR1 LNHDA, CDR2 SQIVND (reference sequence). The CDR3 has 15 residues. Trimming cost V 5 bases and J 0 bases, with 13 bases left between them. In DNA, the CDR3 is TGTGCCAGTAGTTCCCCCCCCCAGTTGAACACTGAAGCTTTCTTT. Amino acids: CASSSPPQLNTEAFF.

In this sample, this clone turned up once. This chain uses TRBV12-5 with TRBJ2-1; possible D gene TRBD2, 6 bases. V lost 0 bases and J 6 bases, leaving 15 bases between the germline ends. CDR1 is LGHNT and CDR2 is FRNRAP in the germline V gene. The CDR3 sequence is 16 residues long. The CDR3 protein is CASGLVYGGSPNEQFF. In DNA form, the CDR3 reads TGTGCTAGTGGTTTGGTATACGGAGGGTCCCCCAATGAGCAGTTCTTC.

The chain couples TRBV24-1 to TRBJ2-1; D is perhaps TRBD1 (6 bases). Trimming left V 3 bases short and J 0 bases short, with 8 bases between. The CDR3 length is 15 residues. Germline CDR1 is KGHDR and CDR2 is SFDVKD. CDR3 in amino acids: CATSDPDSSYNEQFF. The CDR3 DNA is TGTGCCACCAGTGATCCGGACAGCTCCTACAATGAGCAGTTCTTC.

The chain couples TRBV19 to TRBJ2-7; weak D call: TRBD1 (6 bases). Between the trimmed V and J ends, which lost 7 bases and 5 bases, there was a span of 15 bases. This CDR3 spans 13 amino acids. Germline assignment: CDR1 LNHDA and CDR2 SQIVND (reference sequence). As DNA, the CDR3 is TGTGCCAGTATTGGGGGACATAACGACGAGCAGTACTTC. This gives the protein CASIGGHNDEQYF. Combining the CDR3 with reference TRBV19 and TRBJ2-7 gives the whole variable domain DGGITQSPKYLFRKEGQNVTLSCEQNLNHDAMYWYRQDPGQGLRLIYYSQIVNDFQKGDIAEGYSVSREKKESFPLTVTSAQKNPTAFYLCASIGGHNDEQYFGPGTRLTVT.

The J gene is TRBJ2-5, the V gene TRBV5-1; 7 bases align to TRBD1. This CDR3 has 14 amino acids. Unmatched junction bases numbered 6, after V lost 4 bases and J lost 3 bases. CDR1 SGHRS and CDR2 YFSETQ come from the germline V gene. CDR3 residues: CASSPGQEKETQYF. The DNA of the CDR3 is TGCGCCAGCAGCCCTGGACAGGAGAAAGAGACCCAGTACTTC.

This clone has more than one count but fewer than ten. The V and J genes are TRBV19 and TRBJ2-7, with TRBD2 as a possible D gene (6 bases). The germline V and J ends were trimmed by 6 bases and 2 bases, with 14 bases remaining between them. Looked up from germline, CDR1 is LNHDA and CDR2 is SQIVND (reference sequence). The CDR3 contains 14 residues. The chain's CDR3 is CASRGLAGTYEQYF. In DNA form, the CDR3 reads TGTGCCAGTAGGGGACTCGCTGGGACCTACGAGCAGTACTTC.

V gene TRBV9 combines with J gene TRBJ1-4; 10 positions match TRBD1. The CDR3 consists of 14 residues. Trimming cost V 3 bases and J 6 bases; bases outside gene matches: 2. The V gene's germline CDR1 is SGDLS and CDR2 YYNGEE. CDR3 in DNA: TGTGCCAGCAGCGCGACAGGGGGCGATGAAAAACTGTTTTTT. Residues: CASSATGGDEKLFF.

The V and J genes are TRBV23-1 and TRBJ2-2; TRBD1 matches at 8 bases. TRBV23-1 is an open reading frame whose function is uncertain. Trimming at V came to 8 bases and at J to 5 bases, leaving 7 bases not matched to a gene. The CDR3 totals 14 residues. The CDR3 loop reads CASPGGVYTGELFF. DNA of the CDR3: TGCGCCAGCCCAGGGGGCGTTTATACCGGGGAGCTGTTTTTT.

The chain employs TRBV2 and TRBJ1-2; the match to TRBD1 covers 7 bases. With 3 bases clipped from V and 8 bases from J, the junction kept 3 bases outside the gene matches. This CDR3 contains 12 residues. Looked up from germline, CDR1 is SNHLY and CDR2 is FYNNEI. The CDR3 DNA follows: TGTGCCAGCAGTGAGACAGGGAGGGGCTACACCTTC. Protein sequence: CASSETGRGYTF.

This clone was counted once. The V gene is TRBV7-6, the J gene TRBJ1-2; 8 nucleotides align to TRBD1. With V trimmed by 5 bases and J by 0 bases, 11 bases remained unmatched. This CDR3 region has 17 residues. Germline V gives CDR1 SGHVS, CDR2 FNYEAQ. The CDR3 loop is CASSGGDRLKANYGYTF. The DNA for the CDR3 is TGTGCCAGCAGCGGAGGGGACAGGTTGAAAGCTAACTATGGCTACACCTTC. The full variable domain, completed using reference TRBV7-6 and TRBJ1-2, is GAGVSQSPRYKVTKRGQDVALRCDPISGHVSLYWYRQALGQGPEFLTYFNYEAQQDKSGLPNDRFSAERPEGSISTLTIQRTEQRDSAMYRCASSGGDRLKANYGYTFGSGTRLTVV.

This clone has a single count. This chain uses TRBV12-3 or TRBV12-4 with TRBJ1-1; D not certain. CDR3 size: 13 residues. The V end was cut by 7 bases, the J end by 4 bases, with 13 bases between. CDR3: CASTISGGTEAFF. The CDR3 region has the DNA TGTGCCAGCACCATTAGTGGCGGCACTGAAGCTTTCTTT.

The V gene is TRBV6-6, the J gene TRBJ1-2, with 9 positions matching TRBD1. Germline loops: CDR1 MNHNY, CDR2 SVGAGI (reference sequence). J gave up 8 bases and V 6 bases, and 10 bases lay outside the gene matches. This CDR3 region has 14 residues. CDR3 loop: CASSAGTGRFGYTF. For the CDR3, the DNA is TGTGCCAGCAGCGCCGGGACAGGGAGATTCGGCTACACCTTC.

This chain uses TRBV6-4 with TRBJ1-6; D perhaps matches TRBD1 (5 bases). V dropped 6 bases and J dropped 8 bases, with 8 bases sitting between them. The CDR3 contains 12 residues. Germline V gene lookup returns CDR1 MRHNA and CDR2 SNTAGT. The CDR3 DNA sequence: TGTGCCAGCAGCGCCAGGGATTCACCCCTCCACTTT. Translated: CASSARDSPLHF.

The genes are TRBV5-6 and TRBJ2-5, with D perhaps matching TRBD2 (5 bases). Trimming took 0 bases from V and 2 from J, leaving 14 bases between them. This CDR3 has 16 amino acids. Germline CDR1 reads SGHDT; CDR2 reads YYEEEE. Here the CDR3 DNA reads TGTGCCAGCAGCTTGGTGGGCAGACTAAAACAAGAGACCCAGTACTTC. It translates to CASSLVGRLKQETQYF. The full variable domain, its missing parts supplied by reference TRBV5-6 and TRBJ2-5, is DAGVTQSPTHLIKTRGQQVTLRCSPKSGHDTVSWYQQALGQGPQFIFQYYEEEERQRGNFPDRFSGHQFPNYSSELNVNALLLGDSALYLCASSLVGRLKQETQYFGPGTRLLVL.

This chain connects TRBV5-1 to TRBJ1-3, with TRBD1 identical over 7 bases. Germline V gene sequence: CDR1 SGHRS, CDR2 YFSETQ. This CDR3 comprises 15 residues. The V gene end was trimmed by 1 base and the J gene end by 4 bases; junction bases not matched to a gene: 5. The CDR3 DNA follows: TGCGCCAGCAGCTTGTCGACAGGGTCAGGAAACACCATATATTTT. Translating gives CASSLSTGSGNTIYF.

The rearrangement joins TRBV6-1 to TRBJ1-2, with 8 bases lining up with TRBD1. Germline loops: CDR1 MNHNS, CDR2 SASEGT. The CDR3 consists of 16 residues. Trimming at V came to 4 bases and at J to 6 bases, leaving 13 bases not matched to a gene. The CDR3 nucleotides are TGTGCCAGCAGTGTGGGGACAGGTCGCTCTGTGCATGGCTACACCTTC. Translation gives CASSVGTGRSVHGYTF.

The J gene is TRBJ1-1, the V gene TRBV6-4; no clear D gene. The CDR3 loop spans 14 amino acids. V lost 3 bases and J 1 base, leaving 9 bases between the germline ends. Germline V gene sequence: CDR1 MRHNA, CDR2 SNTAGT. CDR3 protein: CASSEAGGNTEAFF. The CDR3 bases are TGTGCCAGCAGTGAGGCAGGAGGGAACACTGAAGCTTTCTTT.